The entry below gives a single T cell receptor beta chain sequence along with its context. This clonotype has ten or more counts. The target of this receptor is not known. It has no much larger one-base neighbor in the sample; base qualities were not kept. These data originate in a study of prognosis after radiotherapy for stage I lung cancer (dated by TCRdb to the early 2020s). Regarding the complete study: Between early 2018 and January 2019, roughly 18 patients with stage I NSCLC were enrolled in Nanjing, China. Patients with newly diagnosed primary stage I lung tumors numbered about 15, with five others having oligometastatic NSCLC after surgical resection of the primary tumor. Every patient was deemed medically inoperable, more than ten because of comorbidities and several because they refused surgery. The cohort comprised 10 to 15 men and six or seven women with a median age of roughly 75 years, ranging from about 53 to 84 years. Tumor histology was squamous cell carcinoma in more than 5 patients and adenocarcinoma in roughly 13. SBRT was delivered in 3 to 5 fractions with a biologically effective dose of at least 100 Gy, and image-guided IMRT or VMAT was used for delivery. Concurrent therapy was not administered to any patient alongside SBRT. About 20% of the 19 patients developed distant metastases after SBRT, at a median of roughly seven months; the other 15 showed no significant progression. The study profiled peripheral blood TCR beta repertoires from stage I NSCLC patients before and after stereotactic body radiotherapy and related them to distant failure. The study took one blood sample before SBRT and one after SBRT from each of about 19 patients and sequenced all 40 or so samples. Broad study findings and their caveats: Post-SBRT Shannon entropy and its change from baseline were lower in patients who developed distant metastases; baseline Shannon entropy was not associated with metastases. After SBRT, the number of unique TCR clones decreased (median roughly 10,000 before versus 6,500 to 7,000 after; Wilcoxon paired P=0.011). All reported P values were unadjusted for multiple comparisons. The small cohort and short follow-up limited the study, so independent validation of the findings is needed. Differences by metastasis status were reportedly seen in TRBV and TRBJ usage frequencies, involving two V genes at baseline and, after SBRT, several V genes and two J genes. Tumor specificity of expanded TCR clones was not determined.

The CDR3 sequence holds 13 residues, the cysteine and phenylalanine included. Only the CDR3 DNA stays, 39 bases, in frame from base 1. V and J are truncated by 4 bases and 7 bases respectively, leaving an intervening sequence of 14 bases. As encoded in the germline V gene (reference sequence), CDR1 is LNHNV while CDR2 is YYDKDF. Two rounds of multiplex PCR on genomic DNA were used to amplify the TCR beta CDR3 region. The first PCR round used primers specific to each TRBV and TRBJ gene, and the primer sequences were filed in Chinese patent CN105087789A. Universal primers were used in the second round of PCR. The Roche High Pure PCR Template Preparation Kit was used to extract genomic DNA from the frozen PBMCs. The libraries underwent paired-end sequencing with 151 bp reads on an Illumina HiSeq 3000. Per the authors' processing: CutAdapt was used to discard raw reads that did not contain the multiplex PCR primer sequences. Using PEAR, the high-quality paired reads were merged into contigs. By aligning each contig to reference sequences, MiXCR assigned the TRB V, D and J gene segments to that contig. To remove sequencing errors, CDR3 sequences were clustered according to base quality and sequence similarity. Shannon entropy normalized by the natural log of productive TCR sequence number was used as the measure of diversity. Clonality was defined as one minus Shannon entropy divided by the natural log of the number of unique clonotypes. Progression-free survival cut-offs for repertoire metrics were chosen using the Youden index of ROC curves, with analyses run in R 3.5.3. Using fastp at Q25 and MiXCR, TCRdb reprocessed the public reads and kept productive beta chains. Entries that share a CDR3 protein sequence are merged under the most common genes and DNA. The V and J calls and clone size come from TCRdb's table, not from the authors' own analysis. This sample comprises fewer than 40,000 distinct CDR3 sequences, around 32% of them detected only once. 30% to 40% of the sample is taken by the ten largest.

All patients had node-negative disease on CT and PET/CT, and none had a history of other malignancies or prior chemotherapy or radiotherapy. Roughly 6.5 milliliters of peripheral venous blood were drawn into EDTA tubes at each of two time points. Ficoll-Paque Plus density-gradient centrifugation was used to isolate PBMCs. Immediately after collection, samples were stored at -80 degrees C until analysis. The receptor chain draws on TRBV15 and TRBJ2-7, with TRBD2 as a weak D call on 6 bases. Sample: PBMCs, taken before or after stereotactic body radiation therapy (not recorded which). The sequence derives from a donor over 45 with non-small cell lung cancer. CDR3 reads: CATSTMGGQEQYF. The nucleotides are TGTGCCACCAGCACTATGGGGGGTCAAGAGCAGTACTTC. With the rest looked up from the reference TRBV15 and TRBJ2-7 genes rather than sequenced, the full variable domain is DAMVIQNPRYQVTQFGKPVTLSCSQTLNHNVMYWYQQKSSQAPKLLFHYYDKDFNNEADTPDNFQSRRPNTSFCFLDIRSPGLGDTAMYLCATSTMGGQEQYFGPGTRLTVT.